These 15 T cell receptor beta chains were sequenced from one sample in a study of T-cell memory formation after mild COVID-19. TCRdb re-analysed the 5' RACE reads in MiXCR, keeping a single row per CDR3 protein. The repertoire has tens of thousands of distinct CDR3 sequences, around 14% of them found once; the top ten carry roughly 33%. Sequenced material: PBMCs or a T cell subset sorted from them (not recorded which). All receptors come from an adult woman who had mild COVID-19 (a few samples of this study predate the infection). Cell type and time point are not known.

The chain combines TRBV13 with TRBJ1-4; 8 nucleotides align to TRBD1. V gave up 7 bases and J gave up 6 bases; unmatched junction bases: 7. CDR1 is PRHDT and CDR2 is FYEKMQ in the germline V gene (reference sequence). The CDR3 sequence is 14 residues long. CDR3: CASNRDRSDEKLFF. As DNA, the CDR3 is TGTGCCAGCAACCGGGACAGGAGTGATGAAAAACTGTTTTTT.

This clonotype was detected only a few times. The gene calls are TRBV10-3 and TRBJ2-4; TRBD2 is a possible D gene (5 bases). V lost 6 bases, J lost 3 bases, and 9 bases lay in between. From germline, CDR1 is ENHRY and CDR2 SYGVKD. The CDR3 totals 13 residues. CDR3: CAIRGLGKNIQYF. The CDR3 nucleotides are TGTGCCATCAGAGGACTGGGCAAAAACATTCAGTACTTC.

The rearrangement links TRBV7-9 to TRBJ2-5, with TRBD1 identical over 10 bases. There are 17 residues in the CDR3. From germline, CDR1 is SEHNR and CDR2 FQNEAQ (reference sequence). Trimming at V came to 4 bases and at J to 7 bases, leaving 15 bases not matched to a gene. The CDR3 DNA follows: TGTGCCAGCAGCTCCTACCCCGGGACAGGGGAGTACGGGACCCAGTACTTC. Its protein product is CASSSYPGTGEYGTQYF.

This clonotype was picked up a small number of times. J is TRBJ2-7 and V is TRBV7-9; TRBD2 matches at 11 bases. This CDR3 is built from 15 residues. V shed 5 bases, J shed 3 bases, and the junction held 6 bases outside the gene matches. CDR1 is SEHNR and CDR2 is FQNEAQ in the germline V gene (reference sequence). The CDR3 nucleotides are TGTGCCAGCAGCGATCTAGCGGGAGGACACTACGAGCAGTACTTC. This translates into CASSDLAGGHYEQYF.

This clonotype was recorded at least ten times. The chain carries TRBV5-1 and TRBJ2-7, with TRBD1 as a possible D gene (5 bases). The CDR3 length is 13 residues. The ends were cut back, 0 bases at V and 3 bases at J, with 7 bases in the middle. CDR1 is SGHRS, CDR2 YFSETQ, per germline. As DNA, the CDR3 is TGCGCCAGCAGCTTGGCGGACAACTACGAGCAGTACTTC. It is translated as CASSLADNYEQYF.

The chain combines TRBV29-1 with TRBJ1-6; no reliable D call. CDR1 is SQVTM, CDR2 ANQGSEA, per germline. Trimming pared 0 bases from V and 6 bases from J, leaving 15 bases between. The CDR3 covers 16 residues. CDR3 in amino acids: CSVEDGVRFFNSPLHF. Here the CDR3 DNA reads TGCAGCGTTGAAGATGGTGTTCGGTTCTTTAATTCACCCCTCCACTTT.

Remarks on this clonotype: Just one base apart from a much larger clone, this may be a read error. The chain employs TRBV7-9 and TRBJ2-7, with 11 bases matching TRBD2. J gave up 4 bases and V 1 base, and 3 bases lay outside the gene matches. From germline, CDR1 is SEHNR and CDR2 FQNEAQ (reference sequence). CDR3 size: 15 residues. CDR3 loop: CASSLEGLAEYEQYF. In DNA, the CDR3 is TGTGCCAGCAGCTTAGAGGGACTAGCGGAGTACGAGCAGTACTTC.

The table lists this clonotype with many counts. The rearrangement links TRBV7-9 to TRBJ2-7; 11 bases match TRBD1. The CDR3 is 15 residues long. The V segment lost 3 bases and the J segment 1 base; nucleotides outside the gene matches: 2. Germline CDR1 is SEHNR and CDR2 is FQNEAQ (reference sequence). The CDR3 region is CASSFGQGASYEQYF. The CDR3 bases are TGTGCCAGCAGCTTTGGACAGGGGGCTTCCTACGAGCAGTACTTC. The entire variable domain, with the rest obtained from reference TRBV7-9 and TRBJ2-7, is as follows: DTGVSQNPRHKITKRGQNVTFRCDPISEHNRLYWYRQTLGQGPEFLTYFQNEAQLEKSRLLSDRFSAERPKGSFSTLEIQRTEQGDSAMYLCASSFGQGASYEQYFGPGTRLTVT.

The rearrangement uses TRBV6-5 and TRBJ2-1; D gene uncertain. CDR1 MNHEY and CDR2 SVGAGI come from the germline V gene. The CDR3 extends over 16 amino acids. The V and J ends lost 0 bases and 3 bases respectively, with 12 bases between them. CDR3 in DNA: TGTGCCAGCAGTTACTCGACGGACGGCTACTACAATGAGCAGTTCTTC. Residues: CASSYSTDGYYNEQFF.

The rearrangement joins TRBV9 to TRBJ2-5; D not certain. Germline values: CDR1 SGDLS, CDR2 YYNGEE. The V end was cut by 0 bases, the J end by 5 bases, with 11 bases between. This CDR3 spans 14 amino acids. The CDR3 is CASSVAAATETQYF. CDR3 DNA: TGTGCCAGCAGCGTAGCGGCAGCGACGGAGACCCAGTACTTC.

This clonotype was seen a few times. The genes are TRBV7-8 and TRBJ1-5, with D perhaps matching TRBD1 (6 bases). V lost 5 bases and J 5 bases, leaving 16 bases between the germline ends. CDR1 and CDR2 from the germline V gene are SGHVS and FQNEAQ. This CDR3 is 15 amino acids long. The CDR3 region has the DNA TGTGCCAGCAGCCCTGGGGGGGGGCCGCATCAGCCCCAGCATTTT. Translation gives CASSPGGGPHQPQHF.

This clonotype showed up just a few times. The J gene is TRBJ2-5, the V gene TRBV7-8; D is undetermined. Trimming shortened V by 4 bases and J by 1 base, and 4 bases separated the two germline ends. The CDR3 extends over 12 amino acids. In germline, CDR1 is SGHVS, CDR2 FQNEAQ. This chain's CDR3 is CASSSSQETQYF. Here the CDR3 DNA reads TGTGCCAGCAGCTCGAGCCAAGAGACCCAGTACTTC. Full variable domain (remainder filled in from reference TRBV7-8 and TRBJ2-5): GAGVSQSPRYKVAKRGQDVALRCDPISGHVSLFWYQQALGQGPEFLTYFQNEAQLDKSGLPSDRFFAERPEGSVSTLKIQRTQQEDSAVYLCASSSSQETQYFGPGTRLLVL.

The chain has TRBV4-1 and TRBJ1-1, with D unresolved. Germline assignment: CDR1 MGHRA and CDR2 YSYEKL. The CDR3 is 13 amino acids. V was pared by 2 bases and J by 1 base, with 5 bases between. CDR3 loop: CASSQRQNTEAFF. The CDR3 DNA reads TGCGCCAGCAGCCAACGCCAGAACACTGAAGCTTTCTTT.

In its sample, this clonotype was seen a few times. V gene TRBV29-1 combines with J gene TRBJ2-1; D call uncertain. The CDR3 has 11 residues. Trimming took off 7 bases at V and 5 bases at J, with 9 bases between the two ends. In germline, CDR1 is SQVTM, CDR2 ANQGSEA. CDR3 nucleotide sequence: TGCAGCGGGCTTACCAACAATGAGCAGTTCTTC. It yields the protein CSGLTNNEQFF.

This clonotype appeared a few times. The chain has TRBV4-2 and TRBJ2-1; TRBD2 agrees at 7 bases. J lost 5 bases, V lost 1 base, and 5 bases had no gene match. The CDR3 is made up of 15 amino acids. Germline values: CDR1 LGHNA, CDR2 YNFKEQ. In DNA form, the CDR3 reads TGTGCCAGCAGCCAAGTTCGGGGAGGGAACAATGAGCAGTTCTTC. Protein product: CASSQVRGGNNEQFF.